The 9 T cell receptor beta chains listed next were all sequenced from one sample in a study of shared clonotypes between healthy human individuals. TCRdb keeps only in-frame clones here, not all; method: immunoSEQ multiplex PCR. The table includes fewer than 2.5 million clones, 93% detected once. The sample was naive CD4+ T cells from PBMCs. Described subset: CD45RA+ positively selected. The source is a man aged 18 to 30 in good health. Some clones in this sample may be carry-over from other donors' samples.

CDR3 in amino acids: CASSLLVLGGGLSGANVLTF. The CDR3 bases are TGCGCCAGCAGCTTACTGGTCTTAGGCGGAGGCCTCTCTGGGGCCAACGTCCTGACTTTC. This rearrangement joins TRBV5-1 to TRBJ2-6, with D perhaps TRBD2 (5 bases). Germline CDR1 is SGHRS and CDR2 is YFSETQ. The CDR3 length is 20 residues. V lost 2 bases and J 0 bases, leaving 21 bases between the germline ends.

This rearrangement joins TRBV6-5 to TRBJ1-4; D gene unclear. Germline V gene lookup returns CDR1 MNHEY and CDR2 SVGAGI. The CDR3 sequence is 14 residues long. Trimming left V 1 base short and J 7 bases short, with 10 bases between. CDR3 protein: CASSYLGSGEKLFF. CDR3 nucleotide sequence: TGTGCCAGCAGTTACTTGGGGTCCGGTGAAAAACTGTTTTTT.

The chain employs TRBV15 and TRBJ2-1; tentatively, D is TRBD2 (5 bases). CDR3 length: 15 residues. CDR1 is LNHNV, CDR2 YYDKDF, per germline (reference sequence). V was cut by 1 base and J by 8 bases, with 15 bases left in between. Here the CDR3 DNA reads TGTGCCACCAGCAGAGCCGGAGGAGGAGGCTATGAGCAGTTCTTC. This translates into CATSRAGGGGYEQFF.

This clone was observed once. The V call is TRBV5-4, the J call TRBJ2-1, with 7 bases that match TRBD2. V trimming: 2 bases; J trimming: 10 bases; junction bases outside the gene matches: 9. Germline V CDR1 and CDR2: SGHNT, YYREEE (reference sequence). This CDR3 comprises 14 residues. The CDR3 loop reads CASSFSGPFTEQFF. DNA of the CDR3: TGTGCCAGCAGCTTTAGCGGGCCCTTTACCGAGCAGTTCTTC.

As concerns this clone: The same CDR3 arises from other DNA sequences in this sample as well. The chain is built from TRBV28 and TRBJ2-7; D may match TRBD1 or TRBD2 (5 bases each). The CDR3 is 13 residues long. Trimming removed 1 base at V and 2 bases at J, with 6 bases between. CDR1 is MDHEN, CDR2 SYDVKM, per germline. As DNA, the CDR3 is TGTGCCAGCAGTTTATCGGGACCCTACGAGCAGTACTTC. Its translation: CASSLSGPYEQYF.

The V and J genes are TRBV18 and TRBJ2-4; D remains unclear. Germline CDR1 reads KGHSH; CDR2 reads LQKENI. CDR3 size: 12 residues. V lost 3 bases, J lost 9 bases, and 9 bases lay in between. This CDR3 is CASSPASLIQYF. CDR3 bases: TGTGCCAGCTCACCGGCCTCTCTCATTCAGTACTTC.

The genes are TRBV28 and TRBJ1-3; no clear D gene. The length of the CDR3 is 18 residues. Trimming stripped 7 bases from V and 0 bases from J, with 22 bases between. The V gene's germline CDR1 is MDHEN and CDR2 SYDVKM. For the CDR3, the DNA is TGTGCCAGCACCGACCGGGAAAGGAGGGAGCCCTCTGGAAACACCATATATTTT. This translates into CASTDRERREPSGNTIYF.

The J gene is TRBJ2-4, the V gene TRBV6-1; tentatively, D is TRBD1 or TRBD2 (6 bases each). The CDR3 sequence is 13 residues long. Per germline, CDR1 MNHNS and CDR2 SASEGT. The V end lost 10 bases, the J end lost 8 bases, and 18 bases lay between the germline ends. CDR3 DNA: TGTGCCACCCAGGGGCGCGGGGTGGACATTCAGTACTTC. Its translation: CATQGRGVDIQYF.

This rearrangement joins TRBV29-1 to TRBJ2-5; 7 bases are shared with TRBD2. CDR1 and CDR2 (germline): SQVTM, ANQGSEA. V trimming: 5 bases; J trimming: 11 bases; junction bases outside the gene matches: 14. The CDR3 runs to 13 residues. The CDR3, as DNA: TGCAGCGTTTGGTCTGGGGGGGTGTCGAATCAGTACTTC. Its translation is CSVWSGGVSNQYF. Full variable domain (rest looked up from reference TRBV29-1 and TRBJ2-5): SAVISQKPSRDICQRGTSLTIQCQVDSQVTMMFWYRQQPGQSLTLIATANQGSEATYESGFVIDKFPISRPNLTFSTLTVSNMSPEDSSIYLCSVWSGGVSNQYFGPGTRLLVL.